These 25 T cell receptor beta chains were sequenced from one sample in a study of technical replicates of blood from several donors. Measured with immunoSEQ multiplex PCR; TCRdb has only the in-frame clones, and not every one. The table has some 70,000 clones, 95% to 97% seen once; the top ten hold about 0.26%. Sequencing used T cells isolated from PBMCs. These receptors were taken from a human donor in good health.

The V call is TRBV30, the J call TRBJ2-2, with D possibly TRBD1 on 5 matching bases. This CDR3 is 13 amino acids long. The V and J ends lost 8 bases and 0 bases respectively, with 10 bases between them. CDR1 is GTSNPN, CDR2 SVGIG, per germline (reference sequence). CDR3 amino acids: CAATDANTGELFF. The CDR3 DNA follows: TGTGCCGCGACAGACGCGAACACCGGGGAGCTGTTTTTT. Full variable domain (missing parts from reference TRBV30 and TRBJ2-2): SQTIHQWPATLVQPVGSPLSLECTVEGTSNPNLYWYRQAAGRGLQLLFYSVGIGQISSEVPQNLSASRPQDRQFILSSKKLLLSDSGFYLCAATDANTGELFFGEGSRLTVL.

The rearrangement links TRBV19 to TRBJ1-4; 8 bases are shared with TRBD1. CDR3 size: 15 residues. After removal of 3 bases from V and 5 bases from J, the junction contained 5 bases not matched to a gene. The germline CDR1 and CDR2 sequences are LNHDA and SQIVND (reference sequence). CDR3: CASSMQGAVNEKLFF. DNA for the CDR3: TGTGCCAGTAGTATGCAGGGGGCCGTAAATGAAAAACTGTTTTTT.

The rearrangement joins TRBV4-2 to TRBJ2-1; perhaps TRBD2 as D (5 bases). The CDR3 totals 16 residues. Trimming removed 0 bases at V and 1 base at J, with 10 bases between. Germline V gives CDR1 LGHNA, CDR2 YNFKEQ. In nucleotides, the CDR3 is TGTGCCAGCAGCCAAGATATGGGAGTTTCCTACAATGAGCAGTTCTTC. Translation: CASSQDMGVSYNEQFF.

The V gene is TRBV27, the J gene TRBJ1-1, with D tentatively TRBD1 (6 bases). The V and J ends lost 5 bases and 11 bases respectively, with 21 bases between them. This CDR3 has 14 amino acids. Germline lookup yields CDR1 MNHEY and CDR2 SMNVEV (reference sequence). The CDR3 DNA follows: TGTGCCAGCAGTCCCTCGCGGGGGCAGGCTTGGGCTTTCTTT. This translates into CASSPSRGQAWAFF.

The V and J genes are TRBV7-9 and TRBJ2-1, with 16 bases lining up with TRBD2. This CDR3 has 16 amino acids. The germline V gene encodes CDR1 SEHNR and CDR2 FQNEAQ (reference sequence). V dropped 6 bases and J dropped 8; count of bases not matched to a gene: 7. The CDR3 sequence is CASRRPGLAGGDEQFF. CDR3 sequence (DNA): TGTGCCAGCAGGCGTCCGGGACTAGCGGGAGGGGATGAGCAGTTCTTC.

The rearrangement joins TRBV19 to TRBJ1-5; D uncertain. CDR1 LNHDA and CDR2 SQIVND come from the germline V gene (reference sequence). CDR3 length equals 17 residues. Trimming took 0 bases from V and 4 from J, leaving 16 bases between them. The CDR3 loop is CASSIDTTSYKNQPQHF. CDR3 coding DNA: TGTGCCAGTAGTATAGATACTACTTCCTACAAAAATCAGCCCCAGCATTTT.

J is TRBJ2-2 and V is TRBV5-1; the D gene is possibly TRBD1 (6 bases). CDR3 length equals 15 residues. V was cut by 6 bases and J by 8 bases, with 20 bases left in between. From germline, CDR1 is SGHRS and CDR2 YFSETQ. As DNA, the CDR3 is TGCGCCAGCACCTCCGGGACATCCCTCAGGGGGGAGCTGTTTTTT. Protein sequence: CASTSGTSLRGELFF.

This chain connects TRBV6-1 to TRBJ2-5; 12 bases align to TRBD2. The CDR3 consists of 15 residues. Germline assignment: CDR1 MNHNS and CDR2 SASEGT. V was clipped by 5 bases and J by 6 bases; unmatched bases: 7. Here the CDR3 reads CASSTGTSGSQTQYF. CDR3 nucleotide sequence: TGTGCCAGCAGTACCGGGACTAGCGGGTCTCAGACCCAGTACTTC.

Notes on this clone: The junction does not match germline at one end; this may be a read error. The chain recombines TRBV6-6 with TRBJ2-7; 7 bases fit TRBD1. Germline CDR1 is MNHNY and CDR2 is SVGAGI (reference sequence). This CDR3 is built from 11 residues. CDR3 in DNA: TGTGCCAGCATTTCGATCGACAGGGTGCACTTC. Translating it yields CASISIDRVHF.

The rearrangement joins TRBV7-7 to TRBJ2-5, with 11 positions matching TRBD2. This CDR3 contains 15 residues. Looked up from germline, CDR1 is SSHAT and CDR2 is FNYEAQ (reference sequence). J lost 3 bases, V lost 6 bases, and 6 bases had no gene match. CDR3 sequence reads: CASSPTSGGKETQYF. Here the CDR3 DNA reads TGTGCCAGCAGTCCTACTAGCGGGGGAAAAGAGACCCAGTACTTC.

The gene calls are TRBV29-1 and TRBJ2-7; the D gene is possibly TRBD1 (6 bases). V lost 3 bases, J lost 6 bases, and 15 bases lay in between. CDR3 length: 13 amino acids. Germline V gene lookup returns CDR1 SQVTM and CDR2 ANQGSEA. CDR3 residues: CSVDLTGNGEQYF. Here the CDR3 DNA reads TGCAGCGTTGACCTTACAGGGAACGGCGAGCAGTACTTC.

This chain connects TRBV5-1 to TRBJ1-1; D is unclear. The V and J ends lost 2 bases and 1 base respectively, with 6 bases between them. The CDR3 consists of 13 residues. Germline CDR1 SGHRS, CDR2 YFSETQ. The CDR3 loop reads CASSFYTNTEAFF. CDR3 in DNA: TGCGCCAGCAGCTTTTACACGAACACTGAAGCTTTCTTT.

V and J are TRBV5-5 and TRBJ2-7; maybe TRBD2 (5 bases). Trimming cost V 4 bases and J 2 bases, with 10 bases left between them. The CDR3 is 13 amino acids. The germline CDR1 and CDR2 sequences are SGHKS and YYEKEE (reference sequence). CDR3 in amino acids: CASSHGNTYEQYF. The CDR3, as DNA: TGTGCCAGCAGCCACGGGAACACCTACGAGCAGTACTTC. Using reference TRBV5-5 and TRBJ2-7 for the parts outside the CDR3, the full variable domain is DAGVTQSPTHLIKTRGQQVTLRCSPISGHKSVSWYQQVLGQGPQFIFQYYEKEERGRGNFPDRFSARQFPNYSSELNVNALLLGDSALYLCASSHGNTYEQYFGPGTRLTVT.

The chain joins TRBV4-2 to TRBJ2-1; D is perhaps TRBD1 (5 bases). The germline V gene has CDR1 LGHNA and CDR2 YNFKEQ. The V gene lost 1 base and the J gene lost 8 bases, with 9 bases spanning the gap. CDR3 length: 13 residues. CDR3 in DNA: TGTGCCAGCAGCCAAGGACAGCGAGATGAGCAGTTCTTC. It yields the protein CASSQGQRDEQFF.

The chain uses TRBV6-5 and TRBJ1-1; D uncertain. The CDR3 runs to 14 residues. V lost 4 bases and J 5 bases, leaving 14 bases between the germline ends. Germline V CDR1 and CDR2: MNHEY, SVGAGI. Written as DNA, the CDR3 is TGTGCCAGCAGTTCCGGGGAATTCGGTACTGAAGCTTTCTTT. Translated, it gives CASSSGEFGTEAFF.

The rearrangement joins TRBV29-1 to TRBJ1-1; D not resolved. The CDR3 consists of 14 residues. Trimming took off 1 base at V and 7 bases at J, with 16 bases between the two ends. CDR1 and CDR2 from the germline V gene are SQVTM and ANQGSEA. The CDR3 DNA sequence: TGCAGCGTTGAAGGAAGGGCTGAGGGAATTGAAGCTTTCTTT. Protein product: CSVEGRAEGIEAFF.

This chain uses TRBV25-1 with TRBJ2-2, with TRBD1 identical over 11 bases. CDR1 MGHDK and CDR2 SYGVNS come from the germline V gene. V lost 6 bases and J lost 3; bases outside the gene matches: 3. This CDR3 comprises 15 residues. The chain's CDR3 is CASSRDRGYTGELFF. DNA of the CDR3: TGTGCCAGCAGCCGGGACAGGGGGTACACCGGGGAGCTGTTTTTT.

The chain links TRBV25-1 to TRBJ1-2; possibly TRBD1 for D (5 bases). V was shortened by 5 bases and J by 4 bases, with 8 bases between the two germline ends. The CDR3 runs to 12 residues. Germline CDR1 MGHDK, CDR2 SYGVNS. The CDR3 protein is CASSSGGYGYTF. In DNA, the CDR3 is TGTGCCAGCAGTTCGGGGGGCTATGGCTACACCTTC.

This chain links TRBV6-5 with TRBJ2-1; 13 positions match TRBD2. Germline V CDR1 and CDR2: MNHEY, SVGAGI. The CDR3 sequence is 15 residues long. J gave up 7 bases and V 7 bases, and 7 bases lay outside the gene matches. CDR3 amino acids: CASTPGLAGQNEQFF. In nucleotides, the CDR3 is TGTGCCAGCACCCCGGGACTAGCGGGACAGAATGAGCAGTTCTTC.

This clone was seen just once. The chain joins TRBV15 to TRBJ2-7; 9 bases agree with TRBD2. The trim removed 1 base at V and 6 bases at J, leaving 10 bases unmatched. This CDR3 has 16 amino acids. Germline lookup yields CDR1 LNHNV and CDR2 YYDKDF (reference sequence). This CDR3 reads CATSRGTAGGPSEQYF. CDR3 in DNA: TGTGCCACCAGCAGAGGAACGGCGGGAGGGCCCAGCGAGCAGTACTTC.

This clone has just one count. This chain connects TRBV6-5 to TRBJ1-2; TRBD1 matches 7 bases. Trimming removed 0 bases from V and 7 bases from J; junction bases left unmatched: 5. The CDR3 extends over 14 amino acids. Germline CDR1 is MNHEY and CDR2 is SVGAGI. The chain's CDR3 is CASSYSEGAGGYTF. Written as DNA, the CDR3 is TGTGCCAGCAGTTACTCTGAGGGGGCGGGTGGCTACACCTTC.

The chain combines TRBV4-2 with TRBJ2-7; no clear D. The V gene's germline CDR1 is LGHNA and CDR2 YNFKEQ. V was shortened by 6 bases and J by 6 bases, with 15 bases between the two germline ends. There are 13 residues in the CDR3. The CDR3 is CASSLNFGFEQYF. For the CDR3, the DNA is TGTGCCAGCAGTCTCAACTTTGGTTTCGAGCAGTACTTC.

CDR3 nucleotide sequence: TGTGCCTGGAGTCATTACCGACACAGGGGACAGGAATACGAGCAGTACTTC. Protein: CAWSHYRHRGQEYEQYF. V usage is TRBV30 and J usage is TRBJ2-7, with 8 bases fitting TRBD1. This CDR3 is 17 amino acids long. J was trimmed by 4 bases and V by 2 bases; bases with no gene match: 16. Per the germline V gene, CDR1 is GTSNPN and CDR2 is SVGIG (reference sequence).

The chain has TRBV4-2 and TRBJ2-2; 10 bases fit TRBD2. V was clipped by 0 bases and J by 4 bases; unmatched bases: 8. Germline lookup yields CDR1 LGHNA and CDR2 YNFKEQ. The CDR3 extends over 18 amino acids. The CDR3 here is CASSQERGLAESTGELFF. CDR3 DNA sequence: TGTGCCAGCAGCCAAGAGAGAGGACTAGCGGAGTCCACCGGGGAGCTGTTTTTT.

The chain has TRBV5-6 and TRBJ2-7; 10 bases match TRBD1. The germline V gene encodes CDR1 SGHDT and CDR2 YYEEEE. This CDR3 contains 14 residues. Trimming at V came to 2 bases and at J to 6 bases, leaving 5 bases not matched to a gene. The DNA of the CDR3 is TGTGCCAGCAGCTTTTTCGGGACAGGGGCCGAGCAGTACTTC. Amino acid sequence: CASSFFGTGAEQYF.